This TCR beta chain was documented in a study of blood T cell repertoires in COVID-19 (dated by TCRdb to the early 2020s). About the study as a whole: Samples covering the acute and convalescent phases of COVID-19 were provided by collaborators in the United States, Italy and Spain. The material from the prospective study consisted of cDNA or gDNA derived from T cells, B-cell-depleted T cells, or PBMCs. Subjects who had been exposed to COVID-19, were actively infected with it, or had recovered from it provided the deeply sampled blood TCRbeta repertoires that made up the dataset. A freely available public database, intended as a resource for researchers studying the immune response to SARS-CoV-2, is where the repertoires were released. Samples came from the ongoing ImmuneRACE study (first 160 participants) plus 1,254 subjects from 6 global collaborators. A de-identified subject ID, COVID-19 status, age in years and sex were almost always included in the sample metadata. HLA class I and class II types, where available, came from metadata supplied by the sample provider rather than from assay-based typing.

TCRbeta CDR3 regions were amplified from genomic DNA by means of the immunoSEQ Assay, a bias-controlled multiplex PCR. Per the authors' processing: The number of nucleated cells in each sample was estimated from the amplification of reference gene primers within the assay. To quantify the absolute abundance of each unique TCRbeta CDR3 rearrangement, sequence reads were collapsed and filtered. For each sample, productive Simpson clonality was calculated as the square root of Simpson's diversity index across productive rearrangements. The source is immuneACCESS, and TCRdb retained only in-frame sequences with V and J called. Part of the clones is not carried over; for the studies checked, unresolved V genes explain less than half of this, and the remainder is unexplained. The D gene and trimming were derived from the DNA, and the V and J assignments and clone size from that table. The sample table records under 150,000 clones; roughly 69% of these occur just once. The top ten clones comprise about 2.2% of the sample.

The collaborating institutions used their own protocols to collect whole blood in K2EDTA tubes. For TCRbeta analysis, collaborators shipped samples as frozen whole blood, isolated PBMCs, or DNA extracted from either of those sample types. As for this clone: Its antigen is currently not known. Base qualities are not recorded, but no much larger clone differs from it by a single base.

Overall study results and their limits: How much clinical and demographic metadata was included differed by source and by participant, and the metadata was provided uncurated.

The CDR3 starts with the cysteine, ends with the phenylalanine, and has 17 residues. Here the CDR3 DNA is all that survives: 51 bases in frame from base 1. CDR1 and CDR2, looked up from the germline V gene (reference sequence), are SGHKS and YYEKEE. V and J are trimmed by 3 bases and 5 bases, and the gene matches miss 14 bases of the junction. The sequenced sample consisted of peripheral blood. Rearrangement joined TRBV5-5 to TRBJ1-2; the central 9 bases match TRBD1. The TCR was taken from a woman aged 70-85 years with acute or convalescent COVID-19. The nucleotide sequence is given as TGTGCCAGCAGCTCCAACCCACAGGGGGCGTCGAGGTATGGCTACACCTTC. This is translated as CASSSNPQGASRYGYTF.